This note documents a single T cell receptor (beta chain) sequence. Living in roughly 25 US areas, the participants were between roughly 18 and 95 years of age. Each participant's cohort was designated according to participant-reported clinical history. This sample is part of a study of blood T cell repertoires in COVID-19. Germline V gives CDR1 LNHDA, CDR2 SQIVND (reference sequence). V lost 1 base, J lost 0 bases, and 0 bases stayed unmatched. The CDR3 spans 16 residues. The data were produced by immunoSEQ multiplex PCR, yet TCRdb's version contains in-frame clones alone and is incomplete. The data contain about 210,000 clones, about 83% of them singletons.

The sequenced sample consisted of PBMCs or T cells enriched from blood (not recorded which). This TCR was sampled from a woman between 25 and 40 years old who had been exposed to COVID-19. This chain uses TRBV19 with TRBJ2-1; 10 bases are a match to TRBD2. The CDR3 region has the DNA TGTGCCAGTAGTATAGGGACTAGCGGCTCCTACAATGAGCAGTTCTTC. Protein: CASSIGTSGSYNEQFF.